This T cell receptor beta chain was recovered during a study of T cells after yellow fever vaccination. Findings and caveats of the study: Post-booster repertoires again held most primary-vaccination clones (approximately 96% CD4, around 90% CD8).

This clonotype was detected ten times or more. Its target is not known. A single record per CDR3 protein comes from TCRdb applying MiXCR to the 5' RACE reads. The sample lists around 500,000 distinct CDR3 sequences; 21% were seen once. Germline CDR1 reads SGHTA; CDR2 reads FQGNSA. The CDR3 totals 16 residues. Trimming pared 4 bases from V and 0 bases from J, leaving 15 bases between. The specimen comprised PBMCs, sampled about 21 days after the first yellow fever vaccination. The receptor was isolated from a man aged 18 to 30 who received the YFV17D yellow fever vaccine. This rearrangement joins TRBV7-2 to TRBJ2-5; D might be TRBD2 (5 bases). The CDR3 coding sequence is TGTGCCAGCAGCTCAGCGTGGAGGTCGTACCAAGAGACCCAGTACTTC. It translates to CASSSAWRSYQETQYF.